This T cell receptor (beta chain) was identified during a study (dated by TCRdb to between 2014 and 2017). With respect to the entire study: The study examined whether tumor-infiltrating Tregs in breast cancer are drawn from blood Tregs or arise in situ by conversion from other CD4+ T cell subsets.

To purify naive CD4+ T cells, the Miltenyi Naive CD4+ T Cell Isolation kit was used, and CD25 microbeads served to deplete Tregs. Tregs, naive and memory CD4+ T cells from tumor, blood and ipsilateral draining lymph nodes of a few breast cancer patients underwent full-length TCR alpha and beta sequencing. Tumor tissue, along with lymph nodes from ipsilateral axillary dissection, was perfused with PBS, minced, and then digested using collagenase I and hyaluronidase. Sorted cell populations were confirmed by FACS to exceed 90% purity. For CDR1 and CDR2, the germline V gene (reference sequence) lists DFQATT and SNEGSKA. Clipping removes 0 bases from V and 6 bases from J, with 22 as the unmatched junction base count. Counted from cysteine to phenylalanine, this CDR3 has 19 amino acids. The kept DNA is CDR3 alone, 57 bases in frame from the first base. Full-length TCR variable regions were amplified by 5' RACE PCR using constant-region reverse primers, and then by semi-nested PCR using Nested Universal Primer A. The ReliaPrep RNA Cell Miniprep System was used to extract total RNA, which was then reverse transcribed into 5'RACE-ready cDNA with the SMARTer RACE 5'/3' Kit. Multiplex adaptors were used to barcode full-length TCR alpha and beta libraries, and the barcoded libraries were sequenced on an Illumina MiSeq. In the source study's methods: For each of nine subset-tissue groups, sequencing data from the five patients were pooled, and the groups were then compared using unsupervised clustering of TCR gene usage. The Morisita-Horn index was used to calculate repertoire similarity, with shared sequences weighted by how much each contributed to each repertoire. The raw public data were reprocessed by TCRdb itself: fastp quality trimming at Q25, MiXCR clonotype calling, in-frame beta chains only. CDR3 protein duplicates are merged, each entry listing the most common genes and DNA. These V and J calls derive from TCRdb rather than the authors' analysis. For this sample there are some 62,000 distinct CDR3 sequences; 30% appear just once. The ten largest clones add up to about 2.3% of the sample.

Here is what the overall study found, with its caveats: In terms of TCR gene usage, tumor memory CD4+ T cells clustered together with blood and lymph node memory CD4+ cells, as well as with lymph node naive CD4+ cells. Validation in the larger cohort was restricted to a single TCR beta V-J rearrangement rather than whole repertoires. The TCR alpha and beta sequences of tumor-infiltrating Tregs showed the greatest overlap with tumor naive CD4+ T cells, followed by blood naive CD4+ T cells.

In regard to this clonotype: The clone's antigen remains unknown. The input lacks base qualities; no much larger clone sits a single base away.

This chain joins TRBV20-1 to TRBJ1-1; 7 nucleotides in the junction match TRBD1. Sequencing input: tumor-infiltrating naive CD4+ T cells sorted from the breast tumor. In the paper's terms, the cell subset or site label means: naive CD4+ T cells, CD4+CD45RA+CD25-. The sequence was obtained from a female donor with breast cancer. Here the CDR3 is given as CSARDYRQGRAWNTPEAFF. DNA sequence: TGCAGTGCTAGAGACTACCGACAGGGAAGGGCATGGAATACGCCTGAAGCTTTCTTT.